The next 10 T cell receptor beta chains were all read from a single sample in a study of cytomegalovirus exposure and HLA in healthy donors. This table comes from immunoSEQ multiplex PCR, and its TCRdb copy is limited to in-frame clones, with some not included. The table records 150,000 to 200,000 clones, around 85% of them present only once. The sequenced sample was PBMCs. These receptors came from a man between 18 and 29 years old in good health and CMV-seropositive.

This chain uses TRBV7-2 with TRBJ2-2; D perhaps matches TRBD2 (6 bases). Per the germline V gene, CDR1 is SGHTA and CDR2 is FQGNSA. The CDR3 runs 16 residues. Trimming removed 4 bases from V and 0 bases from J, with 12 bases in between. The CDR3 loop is CASSSFRGANTGELFF. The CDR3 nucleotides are TGTGCCAGCAGCTCCTTTCGCGGGGCGAACACCGGGGAGCTGTTTTTT.

CDR3 residues: CASSPGLHQETQYF. The DNA for the CDR3 is TGTGCCAGCTCACCAGGGCTACACCAAGAGACCCAGTACTTC. The V and J genes are TRBV18 and TRBJ2-5; D is unresolved. The CDR3 consists of 14 residues. CDR1 KGHSH and CDR2 LQKENI come from the germline V gene. The V end was cut by 2 bases, the J end by 0 bases, with 7 bases between.

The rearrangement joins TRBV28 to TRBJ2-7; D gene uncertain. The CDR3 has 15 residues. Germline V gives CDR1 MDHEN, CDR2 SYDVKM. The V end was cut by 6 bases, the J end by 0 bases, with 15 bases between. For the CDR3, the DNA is TGTGCCAGCAGCTCCCATTCCAGGCCCTCCTACGAGCAGTACTTC. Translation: CASSSHSRPSYEQYF.

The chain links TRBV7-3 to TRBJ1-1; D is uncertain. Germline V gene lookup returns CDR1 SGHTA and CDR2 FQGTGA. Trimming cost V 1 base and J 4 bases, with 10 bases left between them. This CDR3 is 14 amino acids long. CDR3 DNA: TGTGCCAGCAGCTTAAGGGCGGGAGGCACTGAAGCTTTCTTT. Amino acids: CASSLRAGGTEAFF.

The CDR3 coding sequence is TGCAGCACGTTACCCCTAGAAACCTACAATGAGCAGTTCTTC. Its protein product is CSTLPLETYNEQFF. V gene TRBV29-1 combines with J gene TRBJ2-1; D is unclear. This CDR3 contains 14 residues. Germline CDR1 is SQVTM and CDR2 is ANQGSEA. Trimming took 8 bases from V and 2 from J, leaving 16 bases between them.

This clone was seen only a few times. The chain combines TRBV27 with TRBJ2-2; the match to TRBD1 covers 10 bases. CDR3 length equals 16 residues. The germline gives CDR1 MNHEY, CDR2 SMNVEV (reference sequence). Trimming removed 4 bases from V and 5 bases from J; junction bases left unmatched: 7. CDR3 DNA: TGTGCCAGCAGTTCGTCGCCGGGACAGGGGACCGGGGAGCTGTTTTTT. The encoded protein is CASSSSPGQGTGELFF.

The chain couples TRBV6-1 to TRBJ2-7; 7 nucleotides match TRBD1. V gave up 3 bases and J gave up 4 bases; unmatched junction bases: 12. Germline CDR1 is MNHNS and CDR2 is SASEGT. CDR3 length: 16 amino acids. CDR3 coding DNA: TGTGCCAGCAGTGATTTCGTGAGGGGGCCACCTTACGAGCAGTACTTC. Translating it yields CASSDFVRGPPYEQYF.

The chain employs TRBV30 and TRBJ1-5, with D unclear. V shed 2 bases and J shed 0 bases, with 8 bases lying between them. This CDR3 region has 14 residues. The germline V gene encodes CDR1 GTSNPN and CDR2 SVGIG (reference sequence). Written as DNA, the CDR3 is TGTGCCTGGAGTAAGGACTATAGCAATCAGCCCCAGCATTTT. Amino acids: CAWSKDYSNQPQHF.

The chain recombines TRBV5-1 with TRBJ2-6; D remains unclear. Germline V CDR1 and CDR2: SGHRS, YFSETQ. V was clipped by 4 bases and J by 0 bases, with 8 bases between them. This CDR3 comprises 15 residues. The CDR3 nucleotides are TGCGCCAGCAGCGCGAGACTCTCTGGGGCCAACGTCCTGACTTTC. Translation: CASSARLSGANVLTF.

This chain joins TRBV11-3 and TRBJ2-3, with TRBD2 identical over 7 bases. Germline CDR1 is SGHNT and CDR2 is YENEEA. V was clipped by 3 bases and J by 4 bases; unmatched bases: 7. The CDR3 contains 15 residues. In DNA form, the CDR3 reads TGTGCCAGCAGCTTTACAGCGGGGCTGTCAGATACGCAGTATTTT. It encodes CASSFTAGLSDTQYF.